This T cell receptor (beta chain) was captured by sequencing in a study of T cell repertoires in cytomegalovirus infection. From the reads, TCRdb called clonotypes with MiXCR, one entry per CDR3 protein. The profile shows roughly 920,000 distinct CDR3 sequences, approximately 32% of them singletons. With regard to this clonotype: What it binds is unknown.

Germline-derived CDR1 and CDR2 are SQVTM and ANQGSEA. The CDR3 covers 16 residues. Unmatched junction bases numbered 6, after V lost 0 bases and J lost 0 bases. General study findings and limits: Clonotypes of TCR beta that were HLA-C-restricted and CMV-specific dominated the ex vivo response.

This sequence originates from a human donor in good health (CMV status not recorded). Some clones in this sample may be carry-over from other donors' samples. The chain couples TRBV29-1 to TRBJ2-5; TRBD1 aligns across 8 bases. The sequenced sample was cultured CD8+ T cells from PBMCs, obtained from culture after CMV antigen stimulation. For the CDR3, the DNA is TGCAGCGTTGAAGATCCTGACAGGGGCCACCAAGAGACCCAGTACTTC. Protein sequence: CSVEDPDRGHQETQYF.